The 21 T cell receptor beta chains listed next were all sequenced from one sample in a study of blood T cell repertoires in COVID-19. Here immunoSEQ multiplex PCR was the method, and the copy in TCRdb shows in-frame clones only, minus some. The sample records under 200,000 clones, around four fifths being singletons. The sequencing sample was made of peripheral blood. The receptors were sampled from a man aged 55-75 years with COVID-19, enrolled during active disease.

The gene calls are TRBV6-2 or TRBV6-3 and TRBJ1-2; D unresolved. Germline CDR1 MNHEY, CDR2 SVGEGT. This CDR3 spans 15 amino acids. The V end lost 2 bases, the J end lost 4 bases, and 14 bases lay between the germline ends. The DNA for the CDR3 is TGTGCCAGCAGTTACGCTGCGGGATACCTCTATGGCTACACCTTC. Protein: CASSYAAGYLYGYTF.

CDR3 amino acids: CASSPGSGIEAFF. The CDR3 region has the DNA TGCGCCAGCAGCCCCGGGTCGGGGATTGAAGCTTTCTTT. The V and J genes are TRBV5-1 and TRBJ1-1; D is uncertain. Between the trimmed V and J ends, which lost 4 bases and 7 bases, there was a span of 14 bases. CDR3 length: 13 amino acids. CDR1 is SGHRS and CDR2 is YFSETQ in the germline V gene. Using reference TRBV5-1 and TRBJ1-1 for the parts outside the CDR3, the full variable domain is KAGVTQTPRYLIKTRGQQVTLSCSPISGHRSVSWYQQTPGQGLQFLFEYFSETQRNKGNFPGRFSGRQFSNSRSEMNVSTLELGDSALYLCASSPGSGIEAFFGQGTRLTVV.

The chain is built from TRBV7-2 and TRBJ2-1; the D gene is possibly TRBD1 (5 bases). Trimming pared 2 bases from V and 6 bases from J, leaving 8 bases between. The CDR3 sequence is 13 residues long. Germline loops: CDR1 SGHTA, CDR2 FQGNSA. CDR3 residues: CASSLRRVNEQFF. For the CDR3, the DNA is TGTGCCAGCAGCTTACGCAGGGTCAATGAGCAGTTCTTC.

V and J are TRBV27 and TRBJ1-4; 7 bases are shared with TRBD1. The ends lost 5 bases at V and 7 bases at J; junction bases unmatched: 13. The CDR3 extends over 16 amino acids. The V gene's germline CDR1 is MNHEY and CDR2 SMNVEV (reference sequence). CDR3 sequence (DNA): TGTGCCAGCAGTCCTGCGACCGGGACAGCCGCTGAAAAACTGTTTTTT. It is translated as CASSPATGTAAEKLFF.

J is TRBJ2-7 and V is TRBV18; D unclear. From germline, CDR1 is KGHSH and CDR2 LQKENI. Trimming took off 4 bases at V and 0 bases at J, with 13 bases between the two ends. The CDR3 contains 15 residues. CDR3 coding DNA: TGTGCCAGCTCACAAGATCTACAGACCTCCTACGAGCAGTACTTC. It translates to CASSQDLQTSYEQYF.

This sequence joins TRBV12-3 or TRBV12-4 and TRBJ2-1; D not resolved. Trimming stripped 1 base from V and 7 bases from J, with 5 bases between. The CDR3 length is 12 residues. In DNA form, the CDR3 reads TGTGCCAGCAGTTTAGTAGCAAATGAGCAGTTCTTC. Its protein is CASSLVANEQFF.

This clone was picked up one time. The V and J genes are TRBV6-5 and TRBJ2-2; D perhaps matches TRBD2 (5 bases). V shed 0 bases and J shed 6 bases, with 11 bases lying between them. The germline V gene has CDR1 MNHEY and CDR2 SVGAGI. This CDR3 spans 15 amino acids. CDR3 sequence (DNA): TGTGCCAGCAGTTACTCGAACCGAGGGTCCGGGGAGCTGTTTTTT. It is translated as CASSYSNRGSGELFF.

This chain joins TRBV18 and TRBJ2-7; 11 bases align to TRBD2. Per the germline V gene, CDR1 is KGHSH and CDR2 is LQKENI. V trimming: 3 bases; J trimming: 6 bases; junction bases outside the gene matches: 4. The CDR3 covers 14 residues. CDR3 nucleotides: TGTGCCAGCTCACCGGGTCTAGCGGGAGGCGAGCAGTACTTC. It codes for CASSPGLAGGEQYF.

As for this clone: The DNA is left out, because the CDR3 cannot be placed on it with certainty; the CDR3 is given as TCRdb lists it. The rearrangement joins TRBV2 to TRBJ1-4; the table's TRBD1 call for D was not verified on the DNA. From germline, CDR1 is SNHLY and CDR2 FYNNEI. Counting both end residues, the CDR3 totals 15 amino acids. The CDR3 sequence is CASSEFGPGSQKLFF.

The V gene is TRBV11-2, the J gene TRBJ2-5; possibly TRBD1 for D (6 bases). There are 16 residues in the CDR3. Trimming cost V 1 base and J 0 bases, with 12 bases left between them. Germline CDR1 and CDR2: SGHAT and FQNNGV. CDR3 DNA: TGTGCCAGCAGCTTAGGGGTAGGACAGTACCAAGAGACCCAGTACTTC. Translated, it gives CASSLGVGQYQETQYF.

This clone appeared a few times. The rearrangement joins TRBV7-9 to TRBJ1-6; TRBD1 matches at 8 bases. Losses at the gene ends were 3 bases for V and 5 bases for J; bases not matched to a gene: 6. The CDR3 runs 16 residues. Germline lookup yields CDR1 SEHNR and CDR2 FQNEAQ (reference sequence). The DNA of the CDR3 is TGTGCCAGCAGCTTGACAGGGGTATCTAATAATTCACCCCTCCACTTT. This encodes CASSLTGVSNNSPLHF.

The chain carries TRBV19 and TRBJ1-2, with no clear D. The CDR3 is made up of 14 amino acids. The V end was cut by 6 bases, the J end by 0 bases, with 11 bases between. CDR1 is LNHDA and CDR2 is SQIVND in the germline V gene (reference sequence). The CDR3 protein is CASSRTVTNYGYTF. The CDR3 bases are TGTGCCAGTAGCCGCACGGTCACTAACTATGGCTACACCTTC.

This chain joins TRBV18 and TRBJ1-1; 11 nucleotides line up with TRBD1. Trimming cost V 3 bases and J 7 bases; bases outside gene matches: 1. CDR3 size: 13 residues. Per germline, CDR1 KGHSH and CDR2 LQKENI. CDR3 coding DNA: TGTGCCAGCTCACCGGGACAGGGGGTTGAAGCTTTCTTT. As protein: CASSPGQGVEAFF.

The CDR3 DNA follows: TGTGCCAGCAGCTTGGGTACAGGGTGGGCGAACACTGAAGCTTTCTTT. Its protein is CASSLGTGWANTEAFF. The chain recombines TRBV5-6 with TRBJ1-1, with D perhaps matching TRBD1 (6 bases). The CDR3 loop spans 16 amino acids. Germline V gives CDR1 SGHDT, CDR2 YYEEEE. V was pared by 0 bases and J by 1 base, with 13 bases between.

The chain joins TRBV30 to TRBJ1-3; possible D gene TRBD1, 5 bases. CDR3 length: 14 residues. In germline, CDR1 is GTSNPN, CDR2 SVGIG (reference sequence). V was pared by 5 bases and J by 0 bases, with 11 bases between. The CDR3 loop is CAWGGGSSGNTIYF. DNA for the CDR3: TGTGCCTGGGGGGGAGGGAGCTCTGGAAACACCATATATTTT. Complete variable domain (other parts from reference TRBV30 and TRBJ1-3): SQTIHQWPATLVQPVGSPLSLECTVEGTSNPNLYWYRQAAGRGLQLLFYSVGIGQISSEVPQNLSASRPQDRQFILSSKKLLLSDSGFYLCAWGGGSSGNTIYFGEGSWLTVV.

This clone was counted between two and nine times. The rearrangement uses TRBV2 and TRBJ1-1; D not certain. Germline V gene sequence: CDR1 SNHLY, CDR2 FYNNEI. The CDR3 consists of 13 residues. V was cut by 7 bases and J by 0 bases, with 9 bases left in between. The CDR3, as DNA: TGTGCCAGCATCGGAGAGATGAACACTGAAGCTTTCTTT. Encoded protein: CASIGEMNTEAFF.

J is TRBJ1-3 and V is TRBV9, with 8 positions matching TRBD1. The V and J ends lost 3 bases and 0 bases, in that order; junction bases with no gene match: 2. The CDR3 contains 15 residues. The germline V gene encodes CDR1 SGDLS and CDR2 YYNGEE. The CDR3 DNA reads TGTGCCAGCAGCGCCACAGGGGGCTCTGGAAACACCATATATTTT. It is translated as CASSATGGSGNTIYF.

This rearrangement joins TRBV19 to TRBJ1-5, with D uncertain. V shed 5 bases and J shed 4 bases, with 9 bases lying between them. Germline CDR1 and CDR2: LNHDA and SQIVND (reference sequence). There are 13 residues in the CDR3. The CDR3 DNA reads TGTGCCAGTAGTTCCACAGCAAATCAGCCCCAGCATTTT. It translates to CASSSTANQPQHF.

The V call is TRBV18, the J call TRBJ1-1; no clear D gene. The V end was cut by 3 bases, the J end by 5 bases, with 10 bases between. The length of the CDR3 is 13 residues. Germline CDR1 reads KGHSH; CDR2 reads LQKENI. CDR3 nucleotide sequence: TGTGCCAGCTCACCGTCGACAACTACTGAAGCTTTCTTT. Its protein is CASSPSTTTEAFF.

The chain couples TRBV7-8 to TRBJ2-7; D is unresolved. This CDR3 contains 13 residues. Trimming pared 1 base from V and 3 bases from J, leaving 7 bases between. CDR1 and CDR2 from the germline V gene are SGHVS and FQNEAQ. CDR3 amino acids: CASSLGSNYEQYF. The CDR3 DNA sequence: TGTGCCAGCAGCTTAGGCAGTAACTACGAGCAGTACTTC.

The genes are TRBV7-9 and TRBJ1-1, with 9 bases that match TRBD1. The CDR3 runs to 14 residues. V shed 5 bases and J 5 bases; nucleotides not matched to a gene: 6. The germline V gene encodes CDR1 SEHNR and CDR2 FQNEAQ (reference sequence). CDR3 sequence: CASSPPGQGTEAFF. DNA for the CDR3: TGTGCCAGCAGCCCGCCGGGACAGGGAACTGAAGCTTTCTTT.